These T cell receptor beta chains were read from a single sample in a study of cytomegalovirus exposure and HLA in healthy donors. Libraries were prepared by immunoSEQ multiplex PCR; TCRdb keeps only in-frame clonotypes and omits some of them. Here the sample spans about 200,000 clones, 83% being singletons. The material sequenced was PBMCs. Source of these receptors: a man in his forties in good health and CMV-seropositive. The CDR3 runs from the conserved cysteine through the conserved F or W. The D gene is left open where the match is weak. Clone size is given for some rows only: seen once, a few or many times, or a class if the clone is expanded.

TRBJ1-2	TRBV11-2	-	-	CASSLGVGGGGYTF	TGTGCCAGCAGCTTAGGAGTGGGCGGAGGAGGCTACACCTTC
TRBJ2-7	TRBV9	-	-	CASSVDPSSYEQYF	TGTGCCAGCAGCGTAGACCCCAGCTCCTACGAGCAGTACTTC
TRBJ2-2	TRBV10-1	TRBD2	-	CASSETSGNWGTGELFF	TGCGCCAGCAGTGAGACTAGCGGGAATTGGGGCACCGGGGAGCTGTTTTTT
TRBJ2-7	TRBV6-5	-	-	CASSYSSQGYSYEQYF	TGTGCCAGCAGTTACTCCTCTCAGGGATACTCCTACGAGCAGTACTTC
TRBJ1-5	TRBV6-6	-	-	CASSTGRRNSNQPQHF	TGTGCCAGCAGCACCGGACGGAGGAATAGCAATCAGCCCCAGCATTTT
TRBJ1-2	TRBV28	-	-	CASSYRVSNYGYTF	TGTGCCAGCAGTTACAGGGTTTCCAACTATGGCTACACCTTC
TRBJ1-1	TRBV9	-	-	CASSPTGNLNTEAFF	TGTGCCAGCAGCCCCACAGGGAATCTGAACACTGAAGCTTTCTTT
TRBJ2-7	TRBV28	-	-	CASSRLGSYEQYF	TGTGCCAGCAGCCGCCTTGGGAGCTACGAGCAGTACTTC
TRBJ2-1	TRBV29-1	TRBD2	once	CSAGGLAGGPGNEQFF	TGCAGCGCTGGGGGTCTAGCGGGAGGGCCCGGGAATGAGCAGTTCTTC
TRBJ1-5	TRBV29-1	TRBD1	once	CSVARTGENQPQHF	TGCAGCGTCGCGAGGACAGGGGAAAATCAGCCCCAGCATTTT
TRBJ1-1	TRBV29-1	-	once	CSVEGLSGDTEAFF	TGCAGCGTTGAAGGTCTTTCCGGGGACACTGAAGCTTTCTTT
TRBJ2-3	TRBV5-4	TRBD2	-	CASSSDSGRTDTQYF	TGTGCCAGCAGCTCGGATAGCGGGAGGACAGATACGCAGTATTTT
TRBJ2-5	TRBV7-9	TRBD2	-	CASSYSGARKETQYF	TGTGCCAGCAGCTATAGCGGGGCTCGTAAAGAGACCCAGTACTTC
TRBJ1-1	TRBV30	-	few	CAWSALDRRNTEAFF	TGTGCCTGGAGTGCCCTCGACAGGCGGAACACTGAAGCTTTCTTT
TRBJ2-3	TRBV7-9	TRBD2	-	CASSFPAHGARELPDTQYF	TGTGCCAGCAGCTTCCCCGCCCACGGGGCGCGGGAGTTGCCAGATACGCAGTATTTT
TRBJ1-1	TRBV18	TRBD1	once	CASSKDRGNTEAFF	TGTGCCAGCTCAAAGGACAGGGGGAACACTGAAGCTTTCTTT
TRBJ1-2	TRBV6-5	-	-	CASSIGLRYGYTF	TGTGCCAGCAGTATTGGGCTGCGCTATGGCTACACCTTC
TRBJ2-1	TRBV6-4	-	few	CASSDSVTDEQFF	TGTGCCAGCAGTGACTCGGTCACTGATGAGCAGTTCTTC
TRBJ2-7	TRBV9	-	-	CASSLTGLGDYEQYF	TGTGCCAGCAGCCTTACAGGGCTGGGGGACTACGAGCAGTACTTC
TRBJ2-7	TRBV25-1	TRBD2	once	CASKAGGPHEQYF	TGTGCCAGCAAAGCGGGAGGGCCCCACGAGCAGTACTTC
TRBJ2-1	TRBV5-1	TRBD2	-	CASSHRAGGPIEQFF	TGCGCCAGCAGCCACAGAGCGGGAGGGCCGATTGAGCAGTTCTTC
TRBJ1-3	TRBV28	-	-	CASLPGGSSGNTIYF	TGTGCCAGCCTCCCCGGGGGGAGCTCTGGAAACACCATATATTTT
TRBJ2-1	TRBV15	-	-	CATSGRRYNEQFF	TGTGCCACCAGCGGCCGGCGGTACAATGAGCAGTTCTTC
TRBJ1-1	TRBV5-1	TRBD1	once	CASRDSTEAFF	TGCGCCAGCCGGGACAGCACTGAAGCTTTCTTT